The 22 T cell receptor beta chains listed next were all sequenced from one sample in a study of cytomegalovirus exposure and HLA in healthy donors. 60 Vbeta and 13 Jbeta primers were used in PCR. Method: immunoSEQ multiplex PCR; TCRdb's copy keeps in-frame clones and lacks some. The sample lists about 59,000 clones, approximately 80% occurring once. Material for sequencing was PBMCs. The receptors were gathered from a woman aged 40 to 50 in good health and CMV-seronegative.

This clone occurred a few times. This sequence joins TRBV27 and TRBJ1-2; 11 positions agree with TRBD1. V was clipped by 5 bases and J by 8 bases; unmatched bases: 13. This CDR3 has 16 amino acids. Germline values: CDR1 MNHEY, CDR2 SMNVEV (reference sequence). Written as DNA, the CDR3 is TGTGCCAGCAGTCCAGGGACAGGGGGTGGTTTTTGGGGCTACACCTTC. Its translation: CASSPGTGGGFWGYTF.

This clone was counted between two and nine times. This chain links TRBV19 with TRBJ2-7, with 14 nucleotides matching TRBD2. CDR1 and CDR2 (germline): LNHDA, SQIVND (reference sequence). The V segment lost 5 bases and the J segment 5 bases; nucleotides outside the gene matches: 5. This CDR3 is built from 15 residues. The CDR3 nucleotides are TGTGCCAGTAGTTACACGGGACTAGCGGGAGACGAGCAGTACTTC. Amino acid sequence: CASSYTGLAGDEQYF.

This chain connects TRBV7-9 to TRBJ1-1; weak D call: TRBD1 (6 bases). The CDR3 contains 15 residues. CDR1 is SEHNR, CDR2 FQNEAQ, per germline (reference sequence). Deletions cut 1 base from V and 7 bases from J, with 16 bases between. Written as DNA, the CDR3 is TGTGCCAGCAGCTTAGTCTCGGGGGGCCCTGGTGAAGCTTTCTTT. Protein product: CASSLVSGGPGEAFF.

This clone was seen a handful of times. The chain recombines TRBV6-1 with TRBJ2-1; the match to TRBD2 covers 8 bases. The CDR3 has 14 residues. In germline, CDR1 is MNHNS, CDR2 SASEGT. V lost 2 bases to trimming and J lost 12 bases; unmatched junction nucleotides: 9. The CDR3 DNA follows: TGTGCCAGCAGTGAAAATAGGAGCGGGAGTGGGCAGTTCTTC. It encodes CASSENRSGSGQFF.

This clone was seen a few times. CDR3 sequence (DNA): TGTGCCATCAGGGGGACTAGCGGGAGGAACACCGGGGAGCTGTTTTTT. This encodes CAIRGTSGRNTGELFF. The J gene is TRBJ2-2, the V gene TRBV10-3; 14 nucleotides align to TRBD2. Per the germline V gene, CDR1 is ENHRY and CDR2 is SYGVKD. The CDR3 extends over 16 amino acids. V gave up 6 bases and J gave up 1 base; unmatched junction bases: 1.

The chain links TRBV4-1 to TRBJ2-7, with 7 bases lining up with TRBD1. CDR3 size: 15 residues. Germline CDR1 MGHRA, CDR2 YSYEKL. J was trimmed by 6 bases and V by 0 bases; bases with no gene match: 8. CDR3 region: CASSQESQGFAEQYF. The CDR3 coding sequence is TGCGCCAGCAGCCAAGAATCACAGGGGTTCGCCGAGCAGTACTTC.

This clone was counted between two and nine times. V usage is TRBV13 and J usage is TRBJ2-5; a weak D match, TRBD1 (6 bases). CDR1 and CDR2 from the germline V gene are PRHDT and FYEKMQ (reference sequence). The CDR3 spans 16 residues. V dropped 5 bases and J dropped 7 bases, with 23 bases sitting between them. The DNA for the CDR3 is TGTGCCAGCAGCCCACCGACAGGAAAGGGAGATACGACCCAGTACTTC. Its protein product is CASSPPTGKGDTTQYF.

The chain employs TRBV6-1 and TRBJ2-1, with 7 nucleotides matching TRBD2. CDR1 MNHNS and CDR2 SASEGT come from the germline V gene. V lost 4 bases and J lost 0; bases outside the gene matches: 18. This CDR3 comprises 20 residues. This chain's CDR3 is CASSALFIGSGRSSYNEQFF. The CDR3 bases are TGTGCCAGCAGTGCCCTGTTTATCGGTAGCGGGCGGAGCTCCTACAATGAGCAGTTCTTC.

This chain uses TRBV6-5 with TRBJ1-4; D is possibly TRBD1 (6 bases). Trimming took off 9 bases at V and 1 base at J, with 15 bases between the two ends. The length of the CDR3 is 15 residues. The germline gives CDR1 MNHEY, CDR2 SVGAGI. CDR3 region: CASKGGLGTNEKLFF. The CDR3 coding sequence is TGTGCCAGTAAGGGGGGGCTCGGAACTAATGAAAAACTGTTTTTT.

This rearrangement joins TRBV7-8 to TRBJ2-1, with 7 bases aligning to TRBD2. The CDR3 is 14 amino acids. Germline lookup yields CDR1 SGHVS and CDR2 FQNEAQ. V lost 1 base to trimming and J lost 6 bases; unmatched junction nucleotides: 3. CDR3 residues: CASSLGTRTNEQFF. The DNA of the CDR3 is TGTGCCAGCAGCTTAGGGACTAGAACCAATGAGCAGTTCTTC.

The chain has TRBV7-2 and TRBJ2-7, with 11 bases lining up with TRBD2. CDR1 is SGHTA and CDR2 is FQGNSA in the germline V gene. The CDR3 is 16 amino acids. V trimming: 0 bases; J trimming: 3 bases; junction bases outside the gene matches: 4. CDR3 in DNA: TGTGCCAGCAGCTTAGCACTAGCGGGAGTGAACTACGAGCAGTACTTC. Translating it yields CASSLALAGVNYEQYF.

The chain employs TRBV7-3 and TRBJ2-1; D might be TRBD2 (5 bases). Germline CDR1 is SGHTA and CDR2 is FQGTGA. V was pared by 5 bases and J by 6 bases, with 11 bases between. The CDR3 has 13 amino acids. CDR3: CASSEQSGNEQFF. The CDR3 region has the DNA TGTGCCAGCAGCGAACAAAGCGGCAATGAGCAGTTCTTC.

This chain uses TRBV7-9 with TRBJ2-7, with D tentatively TRBD2 (6 bases). Per the germline V gene, CDR1 is SEHNR and CDR2 is FQNEAQ (reference sequence). The V end lost 1 base, the J end lost 4 bases, and 17 bases lay between the germline ends. The CDR3 sequence is 16 residues long. CDR3 DNA sequence: TGTGCCAGCAGCTTAGTTGGTCTAGCGAAAGGGTACGAGCAGTACTTC. Encoded protein: CASSLVGLAKGYEQYF.

The genes are TRBV5-1 and TRBJ2-3; 7 bases match TRBD1. Germline CDR1 is SGHRS and CDR2 is YFSETQ. The junction had 4 bases not matched to a gene; V was cut back by 4 bases and J by 2 bases. The CDR3 loop spans 14 amino acids. The CDR3 DNA follows: TGCGCCAGCAGCCCGGGACAGTTCACAGATACGCAGTATTTT. Translation: CASSPGQFTDTQYF.

This chain joins TRBV7-2 and TRBJ2-1; 8 bases are a match to TRBD2. The CDR3 is 13 residues long. Looked up from germline, CDR1 is SGHTA and CDR2 is FQGNSA. The V segment lost 5 bases and the J segment 8 bases; nucleotides outside the gene matches: 5. For the CDR3, the DNA is TGTGCCAGCAGCCAGATAGCGGGGTATGAGCAGTTCTTC. Amino acid sequence: CASSQIAGYEQFF.

V usage is TRBV5-8 and J usage is TRBJ2-3; D gene unclear. Per the germline V gene, CDR1 is SGHTS and CDR2 is YDEGEE. The CDR3 sequence is 16 residues long. V was pared by 0 bases and J by 0 bases, with 11 bases between. Here the CDR3 DNA reads TGTGCCAGCAGCTTGGGGGTAGCAGCTAGCACAGATACGCAGTATTTT. Encoded protein: CASSLGVAASTDTQYF. The whole variable domain, remainder taken from reference TRBV5-8 and TRBJ2-3, is EAGVTQSPTHLIKTRGQQATLRCSPISGHTSVYWYQQALGLGLQFLLWYDEGEERNRGNFPPRFSGRQFPNYSSELNVNALELEDSALYLCASSLGVAASTDTQYFGPGTRLTVL.

This clone has just a few counts. The chain has TRBV27 and TRBJ2-2, with D possibly TRBD2 on 6 matching bases. The CDR3 spans 14 residues. Germline V gives CDR1 MNHEY, CDR2 SMNVEV (reference sequence). V lost 7 bases and J lost 5, with 14 bases in between. This CDR3 reads CASMTRSLTGELFF. As DNA, the CDR3 is TGTGCCAGCATGACTAGAAGTCTGACCGGGGAGCTGTTTTTT.

The chain joins TRBV2 to TRBJ2-1, with D possibly TRBD2 on 6 matching bases. CDR1 and CDR2 (germline): SNHLY, FYNNEI. V was pared by 3 bases and J by 7 bases, with 10 bases between. CDR3 length equals 13 residues. The CDR3 here is CASSDGGFNEQFF. The CDR3 nucleotides are TGTGCCAGCAGTGATGGAGGGTTTAATGAGCAGTTCTTC.

The chain combines TRBV14 with TRBJ1-1, with TRBD1 identical over 7 bases. Germline assignment: CDR1 SGHDN and CDR2 FVKESK. With 8 bases clipped from V and 0 bases from J, the junction kept 3 bases outside the gene matches. The CDR3 covers 13 residues. CDR3 amino acids: CASSGQMNTEAFF. The CDR3 coding sequence is TGTGCCAGCTCGGGACAGATGAACACTGAAGCTTTCTTT.

The chain links TRBV6-6 to TRBJ1-1; D is uncertain. The CDR3 is made up of 13 amino acids. V was clipped by 7 bases and J by 1 base, with 10 bases between them. The germline V gene encodes CDR1 MNHNY and CDR2 SVGAGI (reference sequence). CDR3 in amino acids: CASMGEQNTEAFF. The CDR3 nucleotides read TGTGCCAGCATGGGAGAACAGAACACTGAAGCTTTCTTT.

This chain uses TRBV12-5 with TRBJ2-1, with a possible D match to TRBD2 (6 bases). This CDR3 region has 16 residues. Trimming cost V 5 bases and J 1 base, with 15 bases left between them. Germline V gives CDR1 LGHNT, CDR2 FRNRAP. CDR3 loop: CASGTNRDSSYNEQFF. CDR3 sequence (DNA): TGTGCTAGTGGTACGAACCGGGACTCATCCTACAATGAGCAGTTCTTC. Looking up the rest from reference TRBV12-5 and TRBJ2-1 gives the full variable domain: DARVTQTPRHKVTEMGQEVTMRCQPILGHNTVFWYRQTMMQGLELLAYFRNRAPLDDSGMPKDRFSAEMPDATLATLKIQPSEPRDSAVYFCASGTNRDSSYNEQFFGPGTRLTVL.

The chain is built from TRBV4-2 and TRBJ1-5; D might be TRBD1 (5 bases). Per the germline V gene, CDR1 is LGHNA and CDR2 is YNFKEQ. The germline V and J ends were trimmed by 1 base and 9 bases, with 13 bases remaining between them. CDR3 length: 14 residues. The CDR3 region is CASSQGGDGGPQHF. DNA of the CDR3: TGTGCCAGCAGCCAAGGGGGGGACGGGGGGCCCCAGCATTTT.